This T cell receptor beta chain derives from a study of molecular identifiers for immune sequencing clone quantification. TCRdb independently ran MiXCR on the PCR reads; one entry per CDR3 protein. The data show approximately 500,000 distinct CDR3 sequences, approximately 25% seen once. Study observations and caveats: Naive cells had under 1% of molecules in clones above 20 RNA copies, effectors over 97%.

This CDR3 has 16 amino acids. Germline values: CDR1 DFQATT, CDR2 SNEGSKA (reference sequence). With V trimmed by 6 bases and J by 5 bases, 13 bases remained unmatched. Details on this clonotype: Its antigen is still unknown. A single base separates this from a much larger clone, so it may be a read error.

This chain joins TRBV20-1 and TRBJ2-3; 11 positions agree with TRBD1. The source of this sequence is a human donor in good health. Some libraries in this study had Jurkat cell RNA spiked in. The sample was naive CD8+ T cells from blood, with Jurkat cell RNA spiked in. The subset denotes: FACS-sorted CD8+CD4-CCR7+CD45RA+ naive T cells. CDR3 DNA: TGCAGTGCAACAAGTCTAGGACAGGGGGCTAGAGATACGCAGTATTTT. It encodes CSATSLGQGARDTQYF.